The rows below give T cell receptor beta chains drawn from one sample of a study of blood T cells in healthy people across ages. TCRdb recomputed calls from the 5' RACE reads with MiXCR, one row per CDR3 protein. The table has around 1,500,000 distinct CDR3 sequences, about 43% seen once. The sequenced sample consisted of blood. Source of these receptors: a woman aged 18-29 years in good health. Each CDR3 is given with its conserved first and last residue. D genes are given only for firm matches. Clone size, where shown, is once, few, many, or a class for clones that have expanded.

v_call: TRBV29-1
cdr3_length: 13
j_call: TRBJ1-1
clone_size: once
d_call: -
cdr3_nt: TGCAGCGTTGAAGAAGGCCACAACACTGAAGCTTTCTTT
cdr3_aa: CSVEEGHNTEAFF

v_call: TRBV14
cdr3_length: 14
j_call: TRBJ2-6
clone_size: -
d_call: -
cdr3_nt: TGTGCCAGCAGCCAGCAATGGGGGGCCAACGTCCTGACTTTC
cdr3_aa: CASSQQWGANVLTF

v_call: TRBV9
cdr3_length: 15
j_call: TRBJ2-5
clone_size: -
d_call: TRBD2
cdr3_nt: TGTGCCAGCAGCGTAGAGGGGGGACTAGGAGAGACCCAGTACTTC
cdr3_aa: CASSVEGGLGETQYF

v_call: TRBV19
cdr3_length: 17
j_call: TRBJ2-4
clone_size: many
d_call: TRBD2
cdr3_nt: TGTGCCAGTAGTATGGGGACTAGCGGGAGTTGGAAAAACATTCAGTACTTC
cdr3_aa: CASSMGTSGSWKNIQYF

v_call: TRBV12-3/TRBV12-4
cdr3_length: 14
j_call: TRBJ2-3
clone_size: many
d_call: TRBD2
cdr3_nt: TGTGCCAGCAGCCCGGGGGGGAACACAGATACGCAGTATTTT
cdr3_aa: CASSPGGNTDTQYF

v_call: TRBV20-1
cdr3_length: 13
j_call: TRBJ2-7
clone_size: -
d_call: TRBD1
cdr3_nt: TGCAGTGCACCTGACAGGGGGGGCTACGAGCAGTACTTC
cdr3_aa: CSAPDRGGYEQYF

v_call: TRBV20-1
cdr3_length: 13
j_call: TRBJ2-1
clone_size: -
d_call: -
cdr3_nt: TGCAGTGCTAGCCCCCGCAACAACAATGAGCAGTTCTTC
cdr3_aa: CSASPRNNNEQFF

v_call: TRBV12-3/TRBV12-4
cdr3_length: 14
j_call: TRBJ1-1
clone_size: few
d_call: -
cdr3_nt: TGTGCCAGCAGTTTTTCGGGGATCAACACTGAAGCTTTCTTT
cdr3_aa: CASSFSGINTEAFF

v_call: TRBV6-1
cdr3_length: 13
j_call: TRBJ1-1
clone_size: -
d_call: -
cdr3_nt: TGTGCCGTTCAGGGCCACGTTAACACTGAAGCTTTCTTT
cdr3_aa: CAVQGHVNTEAFF

v_call: TRBV7-9
cdr3_length: 15
j_call: TRBJ2-4
clone_size: -
d_call: -
cdr3_nt: TGTGCCAGCACTCTACTCGGGGGTGTCAAAAACATTCAGTACTTC
cdr3_aa: CASTLLGGVKNIQYF

v_call: TRBV6-5
cdr3_length: 16
j_call: TRBJ1-2
clone_size: -
d_call: TRBD1
cdr3_nt: TGTGCCAGTAGAATCCGGGACAGTGTTCTTTATTATGGCTACACCTTC
cdr3_aa: CASRIRDSVLYYGYTF

v_call: TRBV5-5
cdr3_length: 14
j_call: TRBJ2-7
clone_size: few
d_call: -
cdr3_nt: TGTGCCAGCAGCCCCGGTTCGGGTGGGAACGAGCAGTACTTC
cdr3_aa: CASSPGSGGNEQYF

v_call: TRBV29-1
cdr3_length: 15
j_call: TRBJ2-1
clone_size: -
d_call: TRBD2
cdr3_nt: TGCAGCGTTGAAGATCCGGGGGGCTCCTACAATGAGCAGTTCTTC
cdr3_aa: CSVEDPGGSYNEQFF

v_call: TRBV15
cdr3_length: 15
j_call: TRBJ2-7
clone_size: few
d_call: TRBD2
cdr3_nt: TGTGCCACCAGCAGTGAACTAGCGGGGAACTACGAGCAGTACTTC
cdr3_aa: CATSSELAGNYEQYF

v_call: TRBV3-1
cdr3_length: 13
j_call: TRBJ1-1
clone_size: -
d_call: -
cdr3_nt: TGTGCCAGCAGCCAAGGCGAGAACACTGAAGCTTTCTTT
cdr3_aa: CASSQGENTEAFF

v_call: TRBV7-3
cdr3_length: 13
j_call: TRBJ2-5
clone_size: few
d_call: -
cdr3_nt: TGTGCCAGCAGCTTAGACCCGTCGGAGACCCAGTACTTC
cdr3_aa: CASSLDPSETQYF

v_call: TRBV10-3
cdr3_length: 13
j_call: TRBJ1-6
clone_size: -
d_call: TRBD1
cdr3_nt: TGTGCCAACCACAGGGGCGGTAATTCACCCCTCCACTTT
cdr3_aa: CANHRGGNSPLHF